This is a list of T cell receptor beta chains from one sample in a study of blood T cells in healthy people across ages. MiXCR, applied by TCRdb to the 5' RACE reads, yields one record per CDR3 protein. The sample lists around 1.5 million distinct CDR3 sequences, around 35% occurring once. Sequencing used blood. Every receptor here comes from a woman in her thirties in good health. The CDR3 runs from the conserved cysteine through the conserved F or W. The D gene is left open where the match is weak. Clone size appears in some rows only: once, few, many, or a class for an expanded clone.

>18|TRBJ2-3|TRBV6-1|few|TRBD2
CASSEASEGTSVGDTQYF
TGTGCCAGCAGTGAAGCCTCCGAAGGGACTAGCGTAGGAGATACGCAGTATTTT
>14|TRBJ1-1|TRBV4-1|few|.
CASSYNRAETEAFF
TGCGCCAGCAGCTACAACAGGGCGGAAACTGAAGCTTTCTTT
>15|TRBJ2-7|TRBV27|few|TRBD2
CASSLSLAGYYEQYF
TGTGCCAGCAGTTTAAGTCTAGCGGGTTATTACGAGCAGTACTTC
>13|TRBJ2-7|TRBV11-2|few|.
CASSENRVAEQYF
TGTGCCAGCAGCGAAAATAGGGTTGCCGAGCAGTACTTC
>18|TRBJ1-4|TRBV7-9|.|.
CASSSAYDSLATNEKLFF
TGTGCCAGCAGCTCCGCCTACGACTCACTTGCAACTAATGAAAAACTGTTTTTT
>15|TRBJ2-1|TRBV25-1|.|.
CASTKPTGSYNEQFF
TGTGCCAGCACTAAACCGACTGGATCCTACAATGAGCAGTTCTTC
>16|TRBJ2-7|TRBV5-1|.|TRBD1
CASREGTEPYSYEQYF
TGCGCCAGCAGGGAAGGGACAGAACCTTACTCCTACGAGCAGTACTTC
>18|TRBJ1-4|TRBV6-1|.|.
CASRRLSYGKGENEKLFF
TGTGCCAGCAGACGACTCTCCTACGGGAAGGGGGAGAATGAAAAACTGTTTTTT
>14|TRBJ1-4|TRBV20-1|.|TRBD1
CNARVTGSNEKLFF
TGCAATGCTAGGGTGACAGGGAGTAATGAAAAACTGTTTTTT
>15|TRBJ1-6|TRBV7-9|few|.
CASSLAGEGLPPLHF
TGTGCCAGCAGCTTAGCGGGGGAGGGACTCCCACCCCTCCACTTT
>15|TRBJ2-5|TRBV9|.|.
CASSVGSIPQKAQYF
TGTGCCAGCAGCGTAGGATCTATACCACAAAAGGCCCAGTACTTC
>17|TRBJ2-6|TRBV5-5|few|.
CASSLEGPSSGANVLTF
TGTGCCAGCAGCTTGGAGGGGCCGAGCTCTGGGGCCAACGTCCTGACTTTC
>16|TRBJ1-2|TRBV20-1|few|TRBD1
CSARDTGTGGSYGYTF
TGCAGTGCTAGAGACACCGGGACAGGGGGCTCCTATGGCTACACCTTC
>13|TRBJ2-5|TRBV28|few|.
CASSFDVQETQYF
TGTGCCAGCAGTTTCGACGTCCAAGAGACCCAGTACTTC
>16|TRBJ2-1|TRBV12-3/TRBV12-4|.|TRBD2
CASVIPGLAGVGEQFF
TGTGCCAGCGTAATACCGGGACTAGCGGGAGTTGGTGAGCAGTTCTTC